Each of the 20 T cell receptor beta chains below was sequenced from the same sample in a study of early T cells in non-severe SARS-CoV-2 infection. MiXCR, applied by TCRdb to the 5' RACE reads, yields one record per CDR3 protein. The top ten hold 5% to 7.5% of the sample, which has around 26,000 distinct CDR3 sequences, 4.8% seen once. Material: whole blood. Receptors were obtained from an adult who was a healthcare worker with PCR-confirmed SARS-CoV-2 infection or an uninfected control (not recorded which).

This clonotype was counted many times. The chain has TRBV18 and TRBJ1-4; a weak D match, TRBD1 (5 bases). The CDR3 has 15 residues. V lost 8 bases and J 0 bases, leaving 13 bases between the germline ends. CDR1 and CDR2 (germline): KGHSH, LQKENI. CDR3 in DNA: TGTGCCAGCACAGACCAGGGTTCAACTAATGAAAAACTGTTTTTT. Encoded protein: CASTDQGSTNEKLFF.

This clonotype was counted ten times or more. This rearrangement joins TRBV5-1 to TRBJ1-4; no reliable D call. The CDR3 runs to 16 residues. Germline V gene lookup returns CDR1 SGHRS and CDR2 YFSETQ. V was clipped by 2 bases and J by 0 bases, with 11 bases between them. The CDR3 sequence is CASSFQGPATNEKLFF. The CDR3 nucleotides are TGCGCCAGCAGCTTCCAAGGGCCTGCAACTAATGAAAAACTGTTTTTT.

This clonotype was recorded many times. The chain employs TRBV6-1 and TRBJ2-7; 7 nucleotides match TRBD1. The germline CDR1 and CDR2 sequences are MNHNS and SASEGT. J was trimmed by 2 bases and V by 6 bases; bases with no gene match: 7. The length of the CDR3 is 14 residues. The DNA for the CDR3 is TGTGCCAGCAGAAGAACAGGGACAGCCTACGAGCAGTACTTC. It specifies CASRRTGTAYEQYF.

CDR3 nucleotide sequence: TGCGCCAGCAGCCTCGCCGGGACTAGCGCTTCCTACGAGCAGTACTTC. Translating gives CASSLAGTSASYEQYF. V is TRBV5-1 and J is TRBJ2-7; 10 bases match TRBD2. The trim removed 4 bases at V and 1 base at J, leaving 8 bases unmatched. This CDR3 is 16 amino acids long. From germline, CDR1 is SGHRS and CDR2 YFSETQ.

This clonotype has ten or more counts. The rearrangement links TRBV10-1 to TRBJ2-2; D is perhaps TRBD2 (6 bases). The V end was cut by 3 bases, the J end by 0 bases, with 8 bases between. The CDR3 loop spans 15 amino acids. CDR1 WNHNN and CDR2 SYGVQD come from the germline V gene (reference sequence). CDR3 nucleotide sequence: TGCGCCAGCAGTGACCGCGGGGCGAACACCGGGGAGCTGTTTTTT. Residues: CASSDRGANTGELFF.

The gene calls are TRBV3-1 and TRBJ1-1; D possibly corresponds to TRBD1 (5 bases). CDR1 LGHDT and CDR2 YNNKEL come from the germline V gene (reference sequence). The ends were cut back, 1 base at V and 3 bases at J, with 9 bases in the middle. CDR3 length: 14 amino acids. In nucleotides, the CDR3 is TGTGCCAGCAGCCAAGGCGGAGGGGACACTGAAGCTTTCTTT. It encodes CASSQGGGDTEAFF.

This clonotype was observed many times. The chain joins TRBV12-5 to TRBJ1-1; weak D call: TRBD1 (5 bases). Germline values: CDR1 LGHNT, CDR2 FRNRAP. The CDR3 spans 15 residues. V dropped 1 base and J dropped 8 bases, with 17 bases sitting between them. The CDR3 DNA follows: TGTGCTAGTGGTTTGGAAAAGCGTCAGGGAGGGGAAGCTTTCTTT. Its protein is CASGLEKRQGGEAFF.

This clonotype has ten or more counts. The chain links TRBV6-1 to TRBJ1-2; TRBD1 matches 7 bases. The CDR3 runs 13 residues. Trimming at V came to 5 bases and at J to 4 bases, leaving 4 bases not matched to a gene. CDR1 is MNHNS, CDR2 SASEGT, per germline. The CDR3 loop is CASSLDRIYGYTF. CDR3 DNA: TGTGCCAGCAGTTTGGACAGGATCTATGGCTACACCTTC.

This clonotype was seen many times. The chain links TRBV6-1 to TRBJ1-1; weak D call: TRBD1 (6 bases). Germline lookup yields CDR1 MNHNS and CDR2 SASEGT. The CDR3 has 15 residues. Trimming removed 5 bases at V and 3 bases at J, with 16 bases between. CDR3 in DNA: TGTGCCAGCAGTAAAAGGCCGGGGGGCGACACTGAAGCTTTCTTT. Amino acids: CASSKRPGGDTEAFF.

This clonotype was counted many times. The chain recombines TRBV12-3 or TRBV12-4 with TRBJ1-5; TRBD1 aligns across 10 bases. This CDR3 comprises 16 residues. The trim removed 5 bases at V and 7 bases at J, leaving 11 bases unmatched. The CDR3 DNA is TGTGCCAGCAGTGCCCGACAGGGGGCGACAGGGCAGCCCCAGCATTTT. Its translation is CASSARQGATGQPQHF.

This clonotype was detected many times. The V gene is TRBV6-5, the J gene TRBJ1-5; the D is unclear. Trimming pared 5 bases from V and 7 bases from J, leaving 12 bases between. Germline V lookup: CDR1 MNHEY, CDR2 SVGAGI. The CDR3 runs to 13 residues. The CDR3 sequence is CASSQDGEQPQHF. The CDR3 DNA reads TGTGCCAGCAGTCAGGACGGGGAGCAGCCCCAGCATTTT.

The chain's CDR3 is CASKPRGWGRETQYF. CDR3 DNA sequence: TGTGCCAGCAAGCCCCGGGGTTGGGGGAGAGAGACCCAGTACTTC. The chain is built from TRBV27 and TRBJ2-5; D possibly matches TRBD1 or TRBD2 (5 bases each). This CDR3 region has 15 residues. CDR1 is MNHEY and CDR2 is SMNVEV in the germline V gene (reference sequence). The germline V and J ends were trimmed by 7 bases and 4 bases, with 19 bases remaining between them.

This clonotype has more than one count but fewer than ten. The chain links TRBV5-1 to TRBJ2-7; TRBD1 matches at 7 bases. Germline values: CDR1 SGHRS, CDR2 YFSETQ. The CDR3 covers 16 residues. Trimming removed 1 base from V and 0 bases from J; junction bases left unmatched: 7. CDR3 DNA: TGCGCCAGCAGCTTGAACAGGGGCGGAAGCTCCTACGAGCAGTACTTC. It specifies CASSLNRGGSSYEQYF.

This clonotype has at least ten counts. The chain is built from TRBV28 and TRBJ1-2, with D uncertain. CDR1 is MDHEN and CDR2 is SYDVKM in the germline V gene. This CDR3 has 12 amino acids. The germline V and J ends were trimmed by 2 bases and 8 bases, with 9 bases remaining between them. The CDR3 region is CASSLLSGGYTF. The CDR3 DNA reads TGTGCCAGCAGTTTACTTTCAGGCGGCTACACCTTC.

The chain recombines TRBV3-1 with TRBJ2-7; no definite D call. The length of the CDR3 is 14 residues. V was pared by 0 bases and J by 4 bases, with 10 bases between. CDR1 and CDR2 (germline): LGHDT, YNNKEL (reference sequence). The CDR3 DNA is TGTGCCAGCAGCCAAGATGATAGGGCGTACGAGCAGTACTTC. This sequence encodes CASSQDDRAYEQYF.

The J gene is TRBJ2-1, the V gene TRBV6-2 or TRBV6-3; 7 positions match TRBD2. The germline CDR1 and CDR2 sequences are MNHEY and SVGEGT. Trimming at V came to 4 bases and at J to 0 bases, leaving 3 bases not matched to a gene. CDR3 length: 15 amino acids. The CDR3 is CASSSSGLSYNEQFF. Here the CDR3 DNA reads TGTGCCAGCAGTTCTAGCGGACTCTCCTACAATGAGCAGTTCTTC.

The CDR3 protein is CASSRSGRGGDTQYF. CDR3 coding DNA: TGCGCCAGCAGTCGGAGCGGGAGAGGTGGAGATACGCAGTATTTT. The chain uses TRBV10-2 and TRBJ2-3; 8 positions match TRBD2. There are 15 residues in the CDR3. Germline CDR1 is WSHSY and CDR2 is SAAADI. The V segment lost 5 bases and the J segment 5 bases; nucleotides outside the gene matches: 9.

In this sample, this clonotype turned up many times. The genes are TRBV15 and TRBJ2-3; D ambiguous. This CDR3 has 14 residues. The germline V gene has CDR1 LNHNV and CDR2 YYDKDF (reference sequence). V dropped 1 base and J dropped 0 bases, with 5 bases sitting between them. The CDR3 nucleotides are TGTGCCACCAGCAGAGCACTTAGCACAGATACGCAGTATTTT. Amino acids: CATSRALSTDTQYF.

This clonotype was found many times. This rearrangement joins TRBV3-1 to TRBJ2-6, with D tentatively TRBD2 (5 bases). V was clipped by 4 bases and J by 4 bases, with 11 bases between them. Germline loops: CDR1 LGHDT, CDR2 YNNKEL (reference sequence). The CDR3 extends over 15 amino acids. The CDR3 DNA sequence: TGTGCCAGCAGCCCGCGAGGGAGCGGGGCCAACGTCCTGACTTTC. As protein: CASSPRGSGANVLTF.

Ten or more counts support this clonotype. The J gene is TRBJ2-3, the V gene TRBV6-6; D call uncertain. CDR1 MNHNY and CDR2 SVGAGI come from the germline V gene (reference sequence). V lost 7 bases, J lost 0 bases, and 11 bases lay in between. The CDR3 is 14 residues long. The CDR3, as DNA: TGTGCCAGCACGGCGTACCCTAGCACAGATACGCAGTATTTT. Its protein product is CASTAYPSTDTQYF.